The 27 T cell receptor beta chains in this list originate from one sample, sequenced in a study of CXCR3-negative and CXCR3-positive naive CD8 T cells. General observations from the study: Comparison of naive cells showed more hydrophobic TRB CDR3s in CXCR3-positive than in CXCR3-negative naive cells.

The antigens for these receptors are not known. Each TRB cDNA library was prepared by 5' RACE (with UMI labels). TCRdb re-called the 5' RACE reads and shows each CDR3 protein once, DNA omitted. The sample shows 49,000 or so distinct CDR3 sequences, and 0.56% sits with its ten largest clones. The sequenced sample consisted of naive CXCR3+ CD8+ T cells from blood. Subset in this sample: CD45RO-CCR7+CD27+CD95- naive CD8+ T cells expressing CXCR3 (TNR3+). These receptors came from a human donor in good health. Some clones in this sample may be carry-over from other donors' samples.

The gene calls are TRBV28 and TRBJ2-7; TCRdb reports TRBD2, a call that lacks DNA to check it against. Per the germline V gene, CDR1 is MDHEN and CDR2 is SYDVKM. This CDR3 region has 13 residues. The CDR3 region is CASSFWGDYEQYF. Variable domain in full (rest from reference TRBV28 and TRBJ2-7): DVKVTQSSRYLVKRTGEKVFLECVQDMDHENMFWYRQDPGLGLRLIYFSYDVKMKEKGDIPEGYSVSREKKERFSLILESASTNQTSMYLCASSFWGDYEQYFGPGTRLTVT.

CDR3 in amino acids: CSASLGTDTGELFF. The genes are TRBV20-1 and TRBJ2-2; lacking DNA, the TRBD2 call made by TCRdb goes unchecked. CDR3 length: 14 residues. In germline, CDR1 is DFQATT, CDR2 SNEGSKA (reference sequence).

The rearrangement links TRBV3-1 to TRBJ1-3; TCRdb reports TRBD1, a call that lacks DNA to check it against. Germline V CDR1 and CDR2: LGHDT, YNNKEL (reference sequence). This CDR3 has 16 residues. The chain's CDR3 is CASSQDRGYSGNTIYF.

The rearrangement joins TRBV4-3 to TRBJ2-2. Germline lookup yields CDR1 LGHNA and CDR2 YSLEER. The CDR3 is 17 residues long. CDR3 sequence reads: CASSLAVVNAWTGELFF.

The CDR3 loop is CSARGIKDGDNSPLHF. This sequence joins TRBV20-1 and TRBJ1-6. The CDR3 totals 16 residues. CDR1 is DFQATT and CDR2 is SNEGSKA in the germline V gene (reference sequence).

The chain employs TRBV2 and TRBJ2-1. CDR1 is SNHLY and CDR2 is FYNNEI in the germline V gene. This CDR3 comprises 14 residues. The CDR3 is CASSERVDGNEQFF.

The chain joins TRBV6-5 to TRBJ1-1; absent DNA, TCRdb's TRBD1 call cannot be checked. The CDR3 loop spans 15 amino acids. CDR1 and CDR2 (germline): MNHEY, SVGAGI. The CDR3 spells CASTPGLGLNTEAFF.

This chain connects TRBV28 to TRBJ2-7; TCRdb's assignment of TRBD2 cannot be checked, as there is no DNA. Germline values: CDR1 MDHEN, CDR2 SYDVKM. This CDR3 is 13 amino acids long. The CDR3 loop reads CASNRDCAYEQYF.

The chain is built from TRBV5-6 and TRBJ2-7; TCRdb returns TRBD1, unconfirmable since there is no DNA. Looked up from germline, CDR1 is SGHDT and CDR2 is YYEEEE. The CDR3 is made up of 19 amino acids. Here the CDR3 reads CASSSRTGTQTSYSYEQYF.

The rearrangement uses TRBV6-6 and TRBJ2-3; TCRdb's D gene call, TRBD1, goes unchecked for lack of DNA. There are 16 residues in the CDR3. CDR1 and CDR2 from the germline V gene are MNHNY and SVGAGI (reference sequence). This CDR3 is CASSYSRGGITDTQYF.

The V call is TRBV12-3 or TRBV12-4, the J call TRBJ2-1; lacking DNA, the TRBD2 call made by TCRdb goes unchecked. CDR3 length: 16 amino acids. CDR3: CASSSWGLASGHEQFF.

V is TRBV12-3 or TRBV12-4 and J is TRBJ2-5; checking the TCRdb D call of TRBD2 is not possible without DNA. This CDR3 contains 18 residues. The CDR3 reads CASSSTGLAGGRQETQYF.

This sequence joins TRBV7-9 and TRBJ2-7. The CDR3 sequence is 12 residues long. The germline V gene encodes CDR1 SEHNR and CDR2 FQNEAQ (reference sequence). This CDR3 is CASSLGANEQYF.

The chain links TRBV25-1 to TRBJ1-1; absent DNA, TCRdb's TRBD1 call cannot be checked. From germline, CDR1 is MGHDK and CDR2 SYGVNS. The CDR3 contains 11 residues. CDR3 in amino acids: CASAGGGRAFF.

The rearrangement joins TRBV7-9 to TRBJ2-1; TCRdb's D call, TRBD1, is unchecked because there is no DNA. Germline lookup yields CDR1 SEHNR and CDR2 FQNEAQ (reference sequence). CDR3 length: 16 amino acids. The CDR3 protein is CASSFTGTGTYNEQFF. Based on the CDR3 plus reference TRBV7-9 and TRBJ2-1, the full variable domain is DTGVSQNPRHKITKRGQNVTFRCDPISEHNRLYWYRQTLGQGPEFLTYFQNEAQLEKSRLLSDRFSAERPKGSFSTLEIQRTEQGDSAMYLCASSFTGTGTYNEQFFGPGTRLTVL.

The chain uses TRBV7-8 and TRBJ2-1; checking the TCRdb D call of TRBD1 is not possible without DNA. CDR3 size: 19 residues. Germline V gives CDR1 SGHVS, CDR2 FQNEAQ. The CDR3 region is CASSHPHFYSDSSYNEQFF.

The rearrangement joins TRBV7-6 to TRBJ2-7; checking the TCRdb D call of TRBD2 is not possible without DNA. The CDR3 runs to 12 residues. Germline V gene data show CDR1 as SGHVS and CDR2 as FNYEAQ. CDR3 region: CASTPGGHEQYF.

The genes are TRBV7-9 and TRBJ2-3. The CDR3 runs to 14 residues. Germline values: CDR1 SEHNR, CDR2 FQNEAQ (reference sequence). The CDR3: CASSLEVSTDTQYF.

The CDR3 loop is CASSTLPGVSSGANVLTF. This rearrangement joins TRBV27 to TRBJ2-6; with no DNA, the TCRdb D assignment of TRBD2 cannot be verified. The CDR3 sequence is 18 residues long. Germline CDR1 reads MNHEY; CDR2 reads SMNVEV (reference sequence).

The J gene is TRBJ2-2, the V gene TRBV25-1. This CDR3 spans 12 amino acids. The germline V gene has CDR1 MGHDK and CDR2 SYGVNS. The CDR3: CASRIGTGELFF.

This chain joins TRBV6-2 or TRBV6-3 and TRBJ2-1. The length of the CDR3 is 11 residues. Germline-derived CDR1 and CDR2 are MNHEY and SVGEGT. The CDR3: CASSYVHEQFF.

The CDR3 region is CASSELGEVAQPQHF. The chain couples TRBV10-2 to TRBJ1-5. Germline V gene sequence: CDR1 WSHSY, CDR2 SAAADI. The CDR3 consists of 15 residues.

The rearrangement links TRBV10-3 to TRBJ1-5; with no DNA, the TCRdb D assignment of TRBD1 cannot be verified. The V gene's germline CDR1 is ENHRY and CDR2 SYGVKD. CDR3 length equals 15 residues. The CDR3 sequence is CAITGWDVINQPQHF.

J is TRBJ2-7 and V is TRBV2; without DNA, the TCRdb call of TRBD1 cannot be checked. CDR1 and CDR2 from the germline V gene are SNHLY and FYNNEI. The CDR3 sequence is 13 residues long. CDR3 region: CASSRTGGYEQYF.

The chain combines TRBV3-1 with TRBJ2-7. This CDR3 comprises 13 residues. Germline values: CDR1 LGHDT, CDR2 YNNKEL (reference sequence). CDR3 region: CASSQVTEREQYF.

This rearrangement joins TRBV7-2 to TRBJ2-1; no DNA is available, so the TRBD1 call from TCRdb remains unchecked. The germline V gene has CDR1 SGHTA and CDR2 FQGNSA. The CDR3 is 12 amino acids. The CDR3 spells CASSENPRGGFF.

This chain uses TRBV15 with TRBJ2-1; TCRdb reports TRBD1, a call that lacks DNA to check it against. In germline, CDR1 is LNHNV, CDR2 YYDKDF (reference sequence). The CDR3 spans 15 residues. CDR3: CATSRPGQGRNEQFF.